One and the same sample provided the 5 T cell receptor beta chains below, sequenced in a study of CD8+ T cells in alopecia areata. Treatment specified: oral pan-JAK inhibitor, 5-10 mg twice daily. The sequencing template was cDNA reverse transcribed from extracted RNA. Profiled with immunoSEQ multiplex PCR; TCRdb holds only in-frame clones, not every one. The sample comprises roughly 73,000 clones, over 25% of which are singletons, and more than 12% rests with the top ten. The material was CD8+ T cells sorted from blood, obtained at week 4, from a patient treated with tofacitinib. Receptor source: a human donor with alopecia areata.

The chain combines TRBV30 with TRBJ2-7; D not certain. Germline assignment: CDR1 GTSNPN and CDR2 SVGIG (reference sequence). V lost 2 bases, J lost 1 base, and 9 bases lay in between. This CDR3 region has 13 residues. The chain's CDR3 is CAWSRWESYEQYF. For the CDR3, the DNA is TGTGCCTGGAGTCGGTGGGAATCCTACGAGCAGTACTTC.

V and J are TRBV27 and TRBJ2-3, with D unresolved. The germline V gene has CDR1 MNHEY and CDR2 SMNVEV (reference sequence). The V end was cut by 6 bases, the J end by 2 bases, with 15 bases between. This CDR3 comprises 15 residues. This chain's CDR3 is CASSSAPRATDTQYF. CDR3 nucleotide sequence: TGTGCCAGCAGCTCCGCTCCCCGGGCCACAGATACGCAGTATTTT.

The rearrangement uses TRBV29-1 and TRBJ2-7, with D unclear. With 1 base removed from V and 3 bases from J, the gap between germline ends came to 7 bases. This CDR3 spans 12 amino acids. Germline V gene lookup returns CDR1 SQVTM and CDR2 ANQGSEA. The CDR3 loop reads CSVEADGYEQYF. CDR3 nucleotides: TGCAGCGTTGAAGCCGACGGCTACGAGCAGTACTTC.

The chain combines TRBV29-1 with TRBJ2-5, with D possibly TRBD1 on 5 matching bases. V dropped 2 bases and J dropped 3 bases, with 16 bases sitting between them. Looked up from germline, CDR1 is SQVTM and CDR2 is ANQGSEA. This CDR3 region has 15 residues. The CDR3 nucleotides read TGCAGCGTTGAATTGGTGTCCGACAGAGAAGAGACCCAGTACTTC. This gives the protein CSVELVSDREETQYF.

This chain uses TRBV18 with TRBJ2-3; 7 positions agree with TRBD2. This CDR3 is built from 14 residues. V gave up 6 bases and J gave up 2 bases; unmatched junction bases: 5. The V gene's germline CDR1 is KGHSH and CDR2 LQKENI. The DNA for the CDR3 is TGTGCCAGCTCCACTAGCGAGCTCACAGATACGCAGTATTTT. This codes for CASSTSELTDTQYF. Looking up the rest from reference TRBV18 and TRBJ2-3 gives the full variable domain: NAGVMQNPRHLVRRRGQEARLRCSPMKGHSHVYWYRQLPEEGLKFMVYLQKENIIDESGMPKERFSAEFPKEGPSILRIQQVVRGDSAAYFCASSTSELTDTQYFGPGTRLTVL.